A single sample is the source of the 27 T cell receptor beta chains below, sequenced in a study of CD4+ T cells in melanoma. Sequencing was performed with immunoSEQ multiplex PCR; in TCRdb, only in-frame clones are kept and a portion is missing. The data contain roughly 150,000 clones, 92% of them singletons. The receptors originated from a human donor with melanoma.

The J gene is TRBJ1-5, the V gene TRBV6-1; 7 bases map to TRBD1. There are 15 residues in the CDR3. Trimming at V came to 8 bases and at J to 5 bases, leaving 12 bases not matched to a gene. Germline lookup yields CDR1 MNHNS and CDR2 SASEGT. This CDR3 is CASSIDRVLDQPQHF. The CDR3 coding sequence is TGTGCCAGCTCCATAGACAGGGTGTTGGATCAGCCCCAGCATTTT.

V and J are TRBV10-2 and TRBJ2-5, with TRBD1 matching 7 bases. Trimming at V came to 2 bases and at J to 0 bases, leaving 21 bases not matched to a gene. The CDR3 has 21 amino acids. Germline CDR1 is WSHSY and CDR2 is SAAADI. The CDR3 sequence: CASSERRGRGLRLLYQETQYF. The CDR3 DNA reads TGCGCCAGCAGTGAGCGAAGGGGCAGGGGGTTAAGACTACTGTACCAAGAGACCCAGTACTTC.

The rearrangement joins TRBV5-1 to TRBJ2-5; TRBD2 might be the D (5 bases). Germline-derived CDR1 and CDR2 are SGHRS and YFSETQ. V dropped 1 base and J dropped 1 base, with 8 bases sitting between them. The CDR3 sequence is 14 residues long. This CDR3 reads CASSLNSGQETQYF. The CDR3 DNA reads as TGCGCCAGCAGCTTGAACAGCGGCCAAGAGACCCAGTACTTC. The whole variable domain, remainder taken from reference TRBV5-1 and TRBJ2-5, is KAGVTQTPRYLIKTRGQQVTLSCSPISGHRSVSWYQQTPGQGLQFLFEYFSETQRNKGNFPGRFSGRQFSNSRSEMNVSTLELGDSALYLCASSLNSGQETQYFGPGTRLLVL.

J is TRBJ2-1 and V is TRBV9; 16 bases are a match to TRBD2. The germline V gene encodes CDR1 SGDLS and CDR2 YYNGEE. Trimming at V came to 3 bases and at J to 7 bases, leaving 4 bases not matched to a gene. This CDR3 region has 16 residues. Here the CDR3 reads CASSGGLAGGQNEQFF. In DNA form, the CDR3 reads TGTGCCAGCAGCGGGGGACTAGCGGGGGGGCAGAATGAGCAGTTCTTC.

Concerning this clone: The sample carries other DNA sequences with the same CDR3. The DNA for the CDR3 is TGCACCAGCAGCCAAGATCCCCCAGTCCAAGGACTCCCGGATCAGAACACTGAAGCTTTCTTT. Amino acid sequence: CTSSQDPPVQGLPDQNTEAFF. This chain connects TRBV1 to TRBJ1-1. TRBV1 is shown as a pseudogene. The CDR3 is 21 residues long.

The CDR3 nucleotides read TGTGCCAGCAGTTTAAGAGCCGTATCGGAGACCCAGTACTTC. Translation: CASSLRAVSETQYF. V and J are TRBV7-8 and TRBJ2-5; no clear D. CDR1 is SGHVS, CDR2 FQNEAQ, per germline. V lost 6 bases and J lost 5, with 16 bases in between. CDR3 length: 14 amino acids. The whole variable domain, filled in from reference TRBV7-8 and TRBJ2-5, reads GAGVSQSPRYKVAKRGQDVALRCDPISGHVSLFWYQQALGQGPEFLTYFQNEAQLDKSGLPSDRFFAERPEGSVSTLKIQRTQQEDSAVYLCASSLRAVSETQYFGPGTRLLVL.

The genes are TRBV6-6 and TRBJ2-2; D uncertain. Germline V gene data show CDR1 as MNHNY and CDR2 as SVGAGI (reference sequence). The CDR3 runs to 14 residues. Trimming stripped 5 bases from V and 1 base from J, with 8 bases between. The CDR3 here is CASSIQLNTGELFF. The CDR3 DNA reads as TGTGCCAGCAGTATACAGTTGAACACCGGGGAGCTGTTTTTT.

The V call is TRBV6-4, the J call TRBJ2-3, with D possibly being TRBD1 (5 bases). Germline values: CDR1 MRHNA, CDR2 SNTAGT. The CDR3 totals 15 residues. Deletions cut 5 bases from V and 4 bases from J, with 16 bases between. The CDR3, as DNA: TGTGCCAGCAGTACGACAGCTTACAGTGCAGATACGCAGTATTTT. Translated: CASSTTAYSADTQYF.

The chain uses TRBV29-1 and TRBJ1-4; D ambiguous. Per germline, CDR1 SQVTM and CDR2 ANQGSEA. V was pared by 4 bases and J by 5 bases, with 8 bases between. The CDR3 runs to 12 residues. For the CDR3, the DNA is TGCAGCGTTGGGTCGGGGAATGAAAAACTGTTTTTT. It encodes CSVGSGNEKLFF.

This sequence joins TRBV2 and TRBJ1-2; 8 bases agree with TRBD1. The CDR3 runs 15 residues. CDR1 and CDR2 (germline): SNHLY, FYNNEI. Trimming removed 5 bases from V and 8 bases from J; junction bases left unmatched: 13. The CDR3 spells CASSPGQVGGWGYTF. DNA for the CDR3: TGTGCCAGCAGTCCGGGACAGGTGGGGGGTTGGGGCTACACCTTC.

The chain employs TRBV2 and TRBJ2-5; D possibly uses TRBD1 or TRBD2 (5 bases each). CDR3 size: 12 residues. Germline V gene sequence: CDR1 SNHLY, CDR2 FYNNEI. The V end was cut by 4 bases, the J end by 4 bases, with 7 bases between. CDR3 DNA: TGTGCCAGCAGTGCGAGGGGAGAGACCCAGTACTTC. It is translated as CASSARGETQYF.

V gene TRBV18 combines with J gene TRBJ2-2; 9 positions agree with TRBD1. The CDR3 totals 15 residues. V was clipped by 4 bases and J by 4 bases; unmatched bases: 4. Per germline, CDR1 KGHSH and CDR2 LQKENI. CDR3 coding DNA: TGTGCCAGCTCACTAGGACAGGGGAGCACCGGGGAGCTGTTTTTT. It translates to CASSLGQGSTGELFF.

This chain links TRBV5-6 with TRBJ1-2; possibly TRBD1 for D (5 bases). Germline values: CDR1 SGHDT, CDR2 YYEEEE. Trimming shortened V by 2 bases and J by 7 bases, and 15 bases separated the two germline ends. CDR3 length: 14 residues. The CDR3 DNA reads TGTGCCAGCAGCTTAGGCTTCAGGGTGGGTGGCTACACCTTC. Translated, it gives CASSLGFRVGGYTF.

The rearrangement uses TRBV7-9 and TRBJ2-1; 8 bases map to TRBD2. Unmatched junction bases numbered 3, after V lost 1 base and J lost 4 bases. The CDR3 is 15 amino acids. Germline values: CDR1 SEHNR, CDR2 FQNEAQ (reference sequence). In DNA, the CDR3 is TGTGCCAGCAGCTTAGTCGGCGGGGGGTACAATGAGCAGTTCTTC. Residues: CASSLVGGGYNEQFF.

The chain has TRBV4-1 and TRBJ1-4; D may be TRBD1 (6 bases). The germline gives CDR1 MGHRA, CDR2 YSYEKL. This CDR3 spans 16 amino acids. Trimming took 5 bases from V and 8 from J, leaving 21 bases between them. The CDR3 nucleotides read TGCGCCAGCAGCAAAGGGGAGGACAGCGGGAGAGAAAAACTGTTTTTT. This codes for CASSKGEDSGREKLFF.

The chain has TRBV30 and TRBJ1-2; D possibly corresponds to TRBD1 (5 bases). The CDR3 runs to 12 residues. V was cut by 3 bases and J by 4 bases, with 9 bases left in between. CDR1 and CDR2 (germline): GTSNPN, SVGIG (reference sequence). CDR3 amino acids: CAWSGRAYGYTF. The CDR3 coding sequence is TGTGCCTGGAGCGGCAGGGCCTATGGCTACACCTTC.

This sequence joins TRBV4-1 and TRBJ1-1; unclear D gene. V lost 1 base and J 5 bases, leaving 14 bases between the germline ends. CDR3 size: 15 residues. CDR1 is MGHRA, CDR2 YSYEKL, per germline. The CDR3 bases are TGCGCCAGCAGCCAAGGACCCCTGAGGATAACTGAAGCTTTCTTT. This codes for CASSQGPLRITEAFF.

The V gene is TRBV6-1, the J gene TRBJ2-2; no definite D call. The germline gives CDR1 MNHNS, CDR2 SASEGT. This CDR3 region has 13 residues. V was shortened by 7 bases and J by 4 bases, with 10 bases between the two germline ends. The DNA of the CDR3 is TGTGCCAGCACCAAGTCGGGCACCGGGGAGCTGTTTTTT. It is translated as CASTKSGTGELFF.

This clone was counted between two and nine times. This chain links TRBV7-9 with TRBJ2-1, with TRBD2 identical over 15 bases. Per the germline V gene, CDR1 is SEHNR and CDR2 is FQNEAQ (reference sequence). This CDR3 has 17 residues. The junction had 10 bases not matched to a gene; V was cut back by 5 bases and J by 8 bases. CDR3 coding DNA: TGTGCCAGCAGCAGAGGACTAGCGGGGGGGCAGTCGGATGAGCAGTTCTTC. This codes for CASSRGLAGGQSDEQFF.

The chain uses TRBV18 and TRBJ2-3; TRBD1 matches at 7 bases. The junction had 3 bases not matched to a gene; V was cut back by 1 base and J by 2 bases. Germline V gene sequence: CDR1 KGHSH, CDR2 LQKENI. The CDR3 has 15 residues. Here the CDR3 reads CASSPQGQFTDTQYF. CDR3 in DNA: TGTGCCAGCTCACCACAGGGACAGTTCACAGATACGCAGTATTTT. The full variable domain, in which reference TRBV18 and TRBJ2-3 provide the parts outside the CDR3, is NAGVMQNPRHLVRRRGQEARLRCSPMKGHSHVYWYRQLPEEGLKFMVYLQKENIIDESGMPKERFSAEFPKEGPSILRIQQVVRGDSAAYFCASSPQGQFTDTQYFGPGTRLTVL.

The gene calls are TRBV7-9 and TRBJ2-2; D call uncertain. From germline, CDR1 is SEHNR and CDR2 FQNEAQ (reference sequence). The CDR3 runs 12 residues. V was clipped by 3 bases and J by 7 bases, with 6 bases between them. The CDR3 DNA reads as TGTGCCAGCAGCTTCGGGCTCGGGGAGCTGTTTTTT. Its translation: CASSFGLGELFF.

The chain is built from TRBV7-9 and TRBJ1-5; 7 bases align to TRBD1. There are 13 residues in the CDR3. J gave up 5 bases and V 5 bases, and 3 bases lay outside the gene matches. Germline assignment: CDR1 SEHNR and CDR2 FQNEAQ (reference sequence). CDR3 amino acids: CASSTQGDQPQHF. The CDR3 region has the DNA TGTGCCAGCAGCACCCAGGGGGATCAGCCCCAGCATTTT.

The chain uses TRBV29-1 and TRBJ2-7; 8 nucleotides align to TRBD1. This CDR3 spans 13 amino acids. The junction had 6 bases not matched to a gene; V was cut back by 6 bases and J by 2 bases. From germline, CDR1 is SQVTM and CDR2 ANQGSEA. CDR3 in amino acids: CSVDGTGPYEQYF. The CDR3 DNA sequence: TGCAGCGTCGACGGGACAGGCCCCTACGAGCAGTACTTC.

This chain connects TRBV20-1 to TRBJ1-1; D is unresolved. The CDR3 consists of 10 residues. Germline V gene data show CDR1 as DFQATT and CDR2 as SNEGSKA (reference sequence). CDR3 nucleotides: TGCAGCGTATCGGAGTTCGAAGCTTTCTTT. Its translation is CSVSEFEAFF.

V usage is TRBV6-5 and J usage is TRBJ1-2; the D gene is possibly TRBD1 (5 bases). The V and J ends lost 6 bases and 7 bases respectively, with 15 bases between them. Looked up from germline, CDR1 is MNHEY and CDR2 is SVGAGI. This CDR3 is built from 13 residues. The CDR3 spells CASSLQGFGGYTF. Here the CDR3 DNA reads TGTGCCAGCAGCCTGCAGGGATTCGGTGGCTACACCTTC.

Only one count was recorded for this clone. The chain links TRBV27 to TRBJ1-5, with no clear D. This CDR3 spans 13 amino acids. The germline V gene encodes CDR1 MNHEY and CDR2 SMNVEV (reference sequence). Trimming removed 4 bases at V and 3 bases at J, with 7 bases between. The CDR3 protein is CASSSLNNQPQHF. CDR3 nucleotide sequence: TGTGCCAGCAGTTCGCTAAACAATCAGCCCCAGCATTTT.

The genes are TRBV6-1 and TRBJ2-5; the match to TRBD2 covers 12 bases. The V gene's germline CDR1 is MNHNS and CDR2 SASEGT. This CDR3 region has 14 residues. The junction had 2 bases not matched to a gene; V was cut back by 4 bases and J by 5 bases. This chain's CDR3 is CASSVGTSGETQYF. The DNA of the CDR3 is TGTGCCAGCAGTGTCGGGACTAGCGGGGAGACCCAGTACTTC.